This T cell receptor (beta chain) was recorded in a study of T-cell memory formation after mild COVID-19 (dated by TCRdb to the early 2020s). Context from the whole study: TCR sequence clusters from the two donors were found to be largely donor specific. The cohort was made up of two young adult volunteers, one female and one male, who were previously healthy. In two donors, T-cell clones that expanded and contracted after mild COVID-19 were followed by sequencing TCRalpha and TCRbeta repertoires longitudinally. The investigation overall reported the following: Contracting CD4+ clones turned up mainly in the CM and EM memory subsets, whereas EMRA was where CD8+ clones were enriched. SARS-CoV-2 specificity was not confirmed for the second-wave clones peaking on day 37. Some responding clones were detected in pre-infection memory, suggesting pre-existing cross-reactive memory T cells joined the SARS-CoV-2 response. Clones contracting from day 15 to 85 had balanced CD4/CD8 phenotypes, while a second wave expanding from day 15 to 37 was biased towards CD4+. Only a couple of mild cases were covered by the study, and larger cohorts that include severe cases with pre-infection samples were considered necessary.

With respect to this clonotype: Its antigen is still unknown. No much larger clone exists at a distance of one base, and base qualities are not known.

Ficoll-Paque density gradient centrifugation was the method used to isolate PBMCs. From its cysteine to its phenylalanine, the CDR3 spans 14 amino acids. Left in the record is the CDR3 DNA by itself, 42 bases read in frame from the first base. Trimming costs V 3 bases and J 2 bases, and their ends lie 14 bases apart. CDR1 and CDR2 are drawn from the germline V gene (reference sequence): DFQATT, SNEGSKA. Sequencing was performed on an Illumina NovaSeq 6000. TCRalpha and TCRbeta cDNA libraries were constructed by 5'RACE with constant-segment primers, with sample barcodes and unique molecular identifiers being introduced. Trizol reagent was used to extract RNA from every sample. The libraries were amplified in two PCR steps, and the second step added a second sample barcode and Illumina TruSeq adapters. Sequencing of the libraries was done on an Illumina NovaSeq, producing 2 x 150 bp paired-end reads. As for how the authors treated the data: Demultiplexing of reads and collapsing into UMI-guided consensus sequences were performed with migec v1.2.7. With mixcr v2.1.11, UMI consensuses were aligned to TRA and TRB V and J templates and assembled into clonotypes. A clonotype was counted as expanded or contracted only when both edgeR and NoisET called the clonotype significant, with the noise models trained on biological replicates. For edgeR calls, the cutoffs were a false discovery rate-adjusted p below 0.01 and a log2 fold-change threshold of 1. As an exploratory analysis of dynamics, max-normalized trajectories of the 1000 most abundant clonotypes were examined by PCA with hierarchical clustering. Separately sequenced CD4+ and CD8+ repertoires were used to assign a CD4 or CD8 phenotype to each responding clone. Clones were called with MiXCR by TCRdb after fastp trimmed the public reads at Q25, and only in-frame beta chains were retained. For every CDR3 protein sequence, its rows merge into one entry that carries the most common genes and DNA. TCRdb assigned the V and J calls; the authors' analysis was not used. The sample table lists over 120,000 distinct CDR3 sequences, about 5.7% of them with a count of one. The ten biggest clones cover about 2.1% of the sample.

The specimen sequenced was PBMCs or a T cell subset sorted from them (not recorded which). The chain was built from TRBV20-1 and TRBJ2-7; TRBD2 is a weak D gene call, 5 bases matching. This TCR derives from an adult woman who had mild COVID-19 (a few samples of this study predate the infection). The sample titles of this study are shuffled in the database, so cell type and time point are left out; the donor was told from shared clones. At the DNA level, the sequence is TGCAGTGCTAGTCGGAGCGGTTCCGCCTACGAGCAGTACTTC. Translated, this gives CSASRSGSAYEQYF.